These 18 T cell receptor beta chains were all obtained from the same sample, sequenced in a study of CXCR3-negative and CXCR3-positive naive CD8 T cells. Study observations and caveats: A higher hydrophobicity marked the TRB CDR3s of CXCR3-positive naive cells versus CXCR3-negative naive cells.

Via 5' RACE with UMI labels, TRB cDNA libraries were prepared. TCRdb re-called the 5' RACE reads; every CDR3 protein appears as one record, without DNA. In all, the sample yields under 5,500 distinct CDR3 sequences. Their recognized antigens are unknown. The source material was naive CXCR3+ CD8+ T cells from blood. Subset reported: CD45RO-CCR7+CD27+CD95- naive CD8+ T cells expressing CXCR3 (TNR3+). All receptors derive from a human donor in good health. Some clones in this sample may be carry-over from other donors' samples.

This clonotype is classed as medium-sized by frequency. This sequence joins TRBV4-1 and TRBJ1-2. The CDR3 is 15 amino acids. The germline CDR1 and CDR2 sequences are MGHRA and YSYEKL. The CDR3 reads CASSRSEGTNYGYTF.

This clonotype ranks as medium-sized in terms of frequency. The chain uses TRBV29-1 and TRBJ2-1. Germline V gene data show CDR1 as SQVTM and CDR2 as ANQGSEA. The length of the CDR3 is 15 residues. This CDR3 is CSVEDLRTSYNEQFF.

The chain is built from TRBV5-1 and TRBJ2-3; the TRBD2 assignment by TCRdb is unverifiable without DNA. Germline V gene data show CDR1 as SGHRS and CDR2 as YFSETQ. The CDR3 extends over 15 amino acids. The CDR3 loop reads CASSLEGGFTDTQYF.

Frequency places this clonotype as medium-sized (0.01 to 0.1%). V and J are TRBV7-2 and TRBJ1-1; the TRBD1 assignment by TCRdb is unverifiable without DNA. CDR1 and CDR2 (germline): SGHTA, FQGNSA. The CDR3 contains 14 residues. CDR3 sequence: CASSSGQGSTEAFF.

The chain uses TRBV28 and TRBJ2-7; TCRdb gives TRBD2 as the D gene, but with no DNA this cannot be confirmed. Germline V CDR1 and CDR2: MDHEN, SYDVKM. This CDR3 has 15 residues. CDR3 amino acids: CASSLGTSGSYEQYF.

The genes are TRBV28 and TRBJ2-7; TCRdb returns TRBD1, unconfirmable since there is no DNA. The CDR3 spans 15 residues. In germline, CDR1 is MDHEN, CDR2 SYDVKM. The CDR3 loop reads CASSLWGRSSYEQYF.

This clonotype is medium-sized by frequency. The genes are TRBV7-9 and TRBJ1-2. The CDR3 is 14 residues long. Germline V gene data show CDR1 as SEHNR and CDR2 as FQNEAQ (reference sequence). CDR3 sequence: CASSSWTENYGYTF.

This clonotype counts as medium-sized by frequency. The chain employs TRBV9 and TRBJ1-1; TCRdb names TRBD1, which stays unverified in the absence of DNA. Germline values: CDR1 SGDLS, CDR2 YYNGEE. The CDR3 loop spans 15 amino acids. This chain's CDR3 is CASSPYKGGKTEAFF.

The chain links TRBV7-6 to TRBJ2-1. This CDR3 has 12 residues. The germline CDR1 and CDR2 sequences are SGHVS and FNYEAQ. CDR3 sequence reads: CASSSGNNEQFF.

This chain connects TRBV28 to TRBJ1-1. CDR3 length: 11 residues. Per the germline V gene, CDR1 is MDHEN and CDR2 is SYDVKM. CDR3 amino acids: CASSFPTEAFF.

The chain employs TRBV5-5 and TRBJ2-3; the TCRdb D gene call, TRBD1, has no DNA to confirm it. Germline V gene data show CDR1 as SGHKS and CDR2 as YYEKEE (reference sequence). The CDR3 length is 15 residues. This CDR3 is CASSKPGPSTDTQYF.

This clonotype counts as medium-sized by frequency. The chain is built from TRBV7-9 and TRBJ2-1; TCRdb gives TRBD2 as the D gene, but with no DNA this cannot be confirmed. The germline gives CDR1 SEHNR, CDR2 FQNEAQ (reference sequence). The length of the CDR3 is 16 residues. The CDR3 spells CASSSSLAGSHNEQFF. Drawing the rest from reference TRBV7-9 and TRBJ2-1, the complete variable domain is DTGVSQNPRHKITKRGQNVTFRCDPISEHNRLYWYRQTLGQGPEFLTYFQNEAQLEKSRLLSDRFSAERPKGSFSTLEIQRTEQGDSAMYLCASSSSLAGSHNEQFFGPGTRLTVL.

The chain has TRBV23-1 and TRBJ2-5. TRBV23-1 is an open reading frame, and its role is uncertain. The CDR3 is made up of 15 amino acids. The CDR3: CASSQATGVQETQYF.

The rearrangement joins TRBV16 to TRBJ1-1; as DNA is missing, the TRBD1 call by TCRdb cannot be tested. Germline CDR1 reads KGHSY; CDR2 reads FQNENV. This CDR3 is 13 amino acids long. The CDR3: CASSQGGSAEAFF.

V gene TRBV10-3 combines with J gene TRBJ2-1; absent DNA, TCRdb's TRBD2 call cannot be checked. The CDR3 has 17 residues. Germline values: CDR1 ENHRY, CDR2 SYGVKD. CDR3 sequence: CAISETKSGTRNNEQFF.

This clonotype is classed as medium-sized by frequency. The chain uses TRBV29-1 and TRBJ2-5; TCRdb's D call of TRBD1 is untestable without DNA. The CDR3 is 14 amino acids. CDR1 and CDR2 from the germline V gene are SQVTM and ANQGSEA. CDR3 in amino acids: CSVEWGPEEETQYF.

The chain is built from TRBV29-1 and TRBJ2-1; checking the TCRdb D call of TRBD2 is not possible without DNA. This CDR3 comprises 13 residues. Germline V CDR1 and CDR2: SQVTM, ANQGSEA. The CDR3 here is CSVKGLAVNEQFF.

The chain employs TRBV5-1 and TRBJ2-5; TCRdb calls TRBD1, which cannot be checked without DNA. The CDR3 spans 16 residues. Germline V gene sequence: CDR1 SGHRS, CDR2 YFSETQ. The CDR3 here is CASSRASVGIEETQYF. Complete variable domain (other parts from reference TRBV5-1 and TRBJ2-5): KAGVTQTPRYLIKTRGQQVTLSCSPISGHRSVSWYQQTPGQGLQFLFEYFSETQRNKGNFPGRFSGRQFSNSRSEMNVSTLELGDSALYLCASSRASVGIEETQYFGPGTRLLVL.